Here is one T cell receptor beta chain with its context. Its specificity is not known. This specimen belongs to a study of cytomegalovirus exposure and HLA in healthy donors. The study's findings and limits: Reports state that TCR beta sequences accurately predicted most subjects' HLA-A and HLA-B alleles. Within the data, a cluster of highly shared sequence variants was likely a sequencing artifact. Researchers reported from a later analysis that most CMV-associated TCR beta chains appeared HLA-restricted.

Both 60 Vbeta primers and 13 Jbeta primers went into the PCR. Clones were sequenced by immunoSEQ multiplex PCR, and TCRdb holds only the in-frame ones, with some missing. The table has 100,000 or so clones, 76% seen once. The donors gave bone marrow, and they were healthy. J gave up 3 bases and V 1 base, and 3 bases lay outside the gene matches. Germline assignment: CDR1 SGHVS and CDR2 FNYEAQ. The CDR3 covers 15 residues. This chain uses TRBV7-6 with TRBJ2-7; 10 bases align to TRBD2. The receptor was derived from a woman aged 45-59 years in good health and CMV-seropositive. Sequencing was carried out using PBMCs. CDR3 sequence: CASSLESSGSYEQYF. Here the CDR3 DNA reads TGTGCCAGCAGCTTAGAGTCTAGCGGGAGCTACGAGCAGTACTTC.